These T cell receptor beta chains were read from a single sample in a study of blood T cell repertoires in COVID-19. Sequencing used immunoSEQ multiplex PCR; TCRdb keeps in-frame clones, though not all of them. The sample records 5,700 or so clones, approximately 84% being singletons. The sample was peripheral blood. The origin of the receptors is a human donor in a cohort sampled during active COVID-19. Both conserved end residues are part of each CDR3. D genes are given only for firm matches. Clone size is stated in some rows and not others, as once, few, many or a class when expanded.

CASSTGQGGTEAFF,TGCGCCAGCAGCACTGGACAGGGGGGCACTGAAGCTTTCTTT,TRBD1,TRBV5-1,once,TRBJ1-1
CASSTGTGGGNYGYTF,TGCGCCAGCAGCACCGGGACAGGGGGCGGTAACTATGGCTACACCTTC,TRBD1,TRBV5-1,-,TRBJ1-2
CASSKGTEAYNEQFF,TGTGCCAGCAGTAAGGGGACAGAGGCCTACAATGAGCAGTTCTTC,TRBD1,TRBV6-4,-,TRBJ2-1
CASSPDGTSGTDTQYF,TGTGCCAGCAGCCCCGATGGGACTAGCGGCACAGATACGCAGTATTTT,TRBD2,TRBV2,-,TRBJ2-3
CASSLDSRSEQYF,TGTGCCAGCTCACTGGACAGTAGGAGCGAGCAGTACTTC,-,TRBV18,-,TRBJ2-7
CASSVVGQPLVHEQYF,TGTGCCAGCAGCGTAGTAGGACAGCCTTTGGTCCACGAGCAGTACTTC,-,TRBV9,-,TRBJ2-7
CASSLSGTSGRGEQYF,TGTGCCAGCAGCCTAAGCGGGACTAGCGGGAGGGGGGAGCAGTACTTC,TRBD2,TRBV7-2,-,TRBJ2-7
CASSENSYEQYF,TGCGCCAGCAGCGAGAACTCCTACGAGCAGTACTTC,-,TRBV4-1,-,TRBJ2-7
CASSLGTDNSPLHF,TGTGCCAGCAGCTTAGGGACAGATAATTCACCCCTCCACTTT,-,TRBV7-9,-,TRBJ1-6
CASSLPKQDNYGYTF,TGTGCCAGCAGTTTACCCAAACAGGATAACTATGGCTACACCTTC,-,TRBV7-9,-,TRBJ1-2
CASSLSGVTEAFF,TGTGCCAGCAGCCTTTCCGGGGTCACTGAAGCTTTCTTT,-,TRBV12-3/TRBV12-4,-,TRBJ1-1
CASSPLGQGSPYEQYF,TGTGCCAGCTCACCTCTTGGACAGGGCAGCCCCTACGAGCAGTACTTC,TRBD1,TRBV18,-,TRBJ2-7
CATHGGGRSSYEQYF,TGTGCCACCCACGGGGGAGGGAGAAGCTCCTACGAGCAGTACTTC,TRBD2,TRBV10-3,-,TRBJ2-7
CASSDSSGGTNEQFF,TGTGCCAGCAGTGACTCATCGGGGGGCACCAATGAGCAGTTCTTC,-,TRBV6-4,-,TRBJ2-1
CASSLRTGQGGELFF,TGTGCCAGCTCCCTCAGGACAGGGCAAGGCGGGGAGCTGTTTTTT,TRBD1,TRBV18,-,TRBJ2-2
CASSLQGVRQFF,TGTGCCAGCAGCTTACAAGGGGTCCGGCAGTTCTTC,-,TRBV11-2,-,TRBJ2-1
CASSLAFVREQYF,TGTGCCAGCAGTTTAGCGTTTGTACGGGAGCAGTACTTC,-,TRBV28,once,TRBJ2-7
CASSSMRTVSYEQYF,TGTGCCAGCAGTTCTATGCGTACAGTCTCCTACGAGCAGTACTTC,-,TRBV6-2/TRBV6-3,-,TRBJ2-7
CAWRGREQYF,TGTGCCTGGAGGGGGAGAGAGCAGTACTTC,-,TRBV30,few,TRBJ2-7
CASSQASQGGYTF,TGTGCCAGCAGCCAGGCCTCTCAGGGGGGCTACACCTTC,-,TRBV3-1/TRBV3-2,few,TRBJ1-2
CASSRTGVIYEQYF,TGTGCCAGCAGTCGAACCGGGGTCATCTACGAGCAGTACTTC,-,TRBV28,large,TRBJ2-7
CASSPDSTQPGSYNEQFF,TGTGCCAGCTCACCCGATTCGACCCAGCCAGGCTCCTACAATGAGCAGTTCTTC,-,TRBV18,-,TRBJ2-1
CASGGQATDTQYF,TGTGCCAGCGGCGGACAGGCCACAGATACGCAGTATTTT,TRBD1,TRBV7-2,-,TRBJ2-3
CASSYEGRGDEKLFF,TGTGCCAGCAGTTACGAGGGCAGGGGTGATGAAAAACTGTTTTTT,-,TRBV6-5,once,TRBJ1-4
CASSHQPDSLETQYF,TGCGCCAGCAGTCATCAACCGGACAGTCTGGAGACCCAGTACTTC,-,TRBV5-1,-,TRBJ2-5
CASSLKGLGYEQFF,TGCGCCAGCAGCTTGAAGGGACTAGGCTATGAGCAGTTCTTC,TRBD2,TRBV5-1,-,TRBJ2-1
CASSSATSGRYEQYF,TGTGCCAGCAGTTCCGCGACTAGCGGGAGATACGAGCAGTACTTC,TRBD2,TRBV6-5,-,TRBJ2-7
CASSKSKTSGAYNEQFF,TGTGCCAGCAGCAAATCTAAGACCAGCGGGGCCTACAATGAGCAGTTCTTC,-,TRBV21-1,-,TRBJ2-1
CASSQDVRAVVTDTQYF,TGTGCCAGCAGCCAAGATGTCAGGGCGGTAGTAACAGATACGCAGTATTTT,-,TRBV14,-,TRBJ2-3
CASTLTSGSKEQYF,TGTGCCAGCACCCTGACTAGCGGGAGTAAAGAGCAGTACTTC,TRBD2,TRBV6-6,-,TRBJ2-7
CASSPTTDSTGELFF,TGTGCCAGCAGCCCGACGACGGACTCTACCGGGGAGCTGTTTTTT,-,TRBV5-4,-,TRBJ2-2
CASSSGQGEAGELFF,TGTGCCAGCAGTTCGGGACAGGGGGAGGCCGGGGAGCTGTTTTTT,TRBD1,TRBV28,once,TRBJ2-2
CASSPPPSSYNNEQFF,TGTGCCAGCAGCCCCCCCCCTAGCAGCTACAACAATGAGCAGTTCTTC,-,TRBV7-8,-,TRBJ2-1
CASSLAGDWKTQYF,TGTGCCAGCAGCTTAGCCGGGGACTGGAAGACCCAGTACTTC,-,TRBV7-9,-,TRBJ2-5
CASSLTPDTEAFF,TGTGCCAGCAGCTTGACACCTGACACTGAAGCTTTCTTT,-,TRBV7-3,-,TRBJ1-1
CASRPRRIAMNTEAFF,TGTGCCAGCAGACCCCGGAGGATTGCCATGAACACTGAAGCTTTCTTT,-,TRBV2,once,TRBJ1-1
CASSLGGPPDTQYF,TGTGCCAGCAGCTTAGGGGGCCCGCCAGATACGCAGTATTTT,-,TRBV7-6,-,TRBJ2-3
CSVGGGVGYGYTF,TGCAGCGTTGGGGGGGGCGTCGGATATGGCTACACCTTC,-,TRBV29-1,-,TRBJ1-2
CASSYGIPFRDIGNTIYF,TGTGCCAGCAGTTACGGTATTCCATTCCGGGACATTGGAAACACCATATATTTT,-,TRBV6-2/TRBV6-3,-,TRBJ1-3
CASSSTGGLYF,TGTGCCAGCAGCAGTACTGGGGGACTGTACTTC,-,TRBV5-6,-,TRBJ2-7
CASSLGGTDTQYF,TGTGCCAGCAGTTTAGGGGGGACAGATACGCAGTATTTT,-,TRBV27,-,TRBJ2-3
CSVEGQGADTQYF,TGCAGCGTTGAGGGACAGGGGGCAGATACGCAGTATTTT,TRBD1,TRBV29-1,-,TRBJ2-3
CASGLITDTQYF,TGTGCCAGCGGACTGATCACAGATACGCAGTATTTT,-,TRBV6-6,-,TRBJ2-3
CASSVVLSGSYNEQFF,TGTGCCAGCAGCGTAGTGCTCAGCGGGAGCTACAATGAGCAGTTCTTC,TRBD2,TRBV9,-,TRBJ2-1
CATSDSSGRARNEQFF,TGTGCCACCAGTGATTCGAGCGGGAGGGCCCGGAATGAGCAGTTCTTC,TRBD2,TRBV24-1,-,TRBJ2-1